The T cell receptor (beta chain) described here comes from a study of vaccination and CD4 T cells after COVID-19 (dated by TCRdb to between 2020 and 2023). Broadly, across the study: SARS-CoV-2 positivity had been established in the convalescent patients by nasal swab PCR, and mild disease was recorded in several of these patients and severe disease in one. Six males and four females were included in the convalescent cohort, with two Hispanic individuals, seven Caucasians, two Asians and one multiracial person represented. In control cultures, a CEFX viral epitope pool was used as positive control, an HIV-1 Nef peptide pool was used as negative control, or no peptide was added. Two doses of either the Pfizer-BioNTech BNT162b2 vaccine (n=8) or the Moderna mRNA-1273 vaccine (n=2) were administered to participants. The spike-specific CD4+ TCR repertoire was compared before and after mRNA vaccination in about nine COVID-19 convalescent patients and a few infection-naive healthy vaccine recipients. Post-COVID blood samples were collected from convalescent patients a median of approximately 93 days after diagnosis, with a range of roughly 30 to 161 days. Post-vaccine blood samples were obtained a median of approximately 70 days after the second vaccine dose, with a range of roughly 14 to 241 days. The cultures were stimulated with overlapping spike peptide pools from SARS-CoV-2 and from the common cold coronaviruses HCoV-NL63, HCoV-OC43 and HCoV-229E.

Reading the label with the study, this specimen's treatment or condition is: approximately 10-day PBMC culture with coronavirus spike peptide pools or control peptides (ViraFEST assay). The ViraFEST assay was used in the study, in which antigen-specific T cells were expanded with peptide pools and expanded clonotypes were subsequently identified by TCR sequencing. The convalescent patients' positive SARS-CoV-2 PCR tests were from March to December 2020, which was before the Alpha, Beta and Delta variants emerged in the United States. Approximately 1.8 million PBMCs per well were cultured in IMDM with roughly 5% human AB serum and 7.5 to 10 IU/ml IL-2, plus 10 ug/ml peptide pools. On days 3 and 7, half of the culture medium was replaced with fresh IL-2-containing medium. After 10 to 11 days of culture, CD4+ T cells were isolated by negative selection using the EasySep CD4+ T cell isolation kit. Ficoll-Paque Plus gradient centrifugation was used to isolate PBMCs from whole blood, and the isolated PBMCs were then either used fresh or cryopreserved at -140C. In general, triplicate wells were set up for every culture condition.

The library was built by means of PCR. TCR sequencing of DNA from cultured CD4+ T cells used the Oncomine TCR Beta short-read assay at the Johns Hopkins FTIC core. Genomic DNA was extracted from the cultured CD4+ T cells with the QIAamp micro DNA kit. Oncomine TCR Beta libraries from cultured CD4+ T cells were pooled with unique dual indexes and sequenced on an Illumina iSeq 100. The published analysis was carried out like this. Non-productive sequences were removed, and CDR3s that did not start with C, did not end with F or W, or were shorter than 7 amino acids were discarded. Antigen-specific clonotypes were identified using the MANAFEST web application through comparison of peptide-stimulated wells with reference and other culture wells. Positive clones required FDR below 0.05, an odds ratio above 5, and productive frequency above 0.1% in at least two of three replicate wells. Clonotypes that were significantly expanded in both SARS-CoV-2 spike wells and at least one common cold coronavirus spike condition were defined as cross-reactive. Similarity between CDR3 sequences was evaluated in R version 3.6.1 using Levenshtein distances (stringdist) and unrooted phylogenetic trees (ape). The public reads were quality trimmed at Q25 with fastp and then assembled into clones with MiXCR by TCRdb, keeping productive beta chains. Merged by CDR3 protein, the rows form single entries marked with the most common genes and DNA. These V and J calls are TCRdb output, not the study's own analysis. Here the sample has about 15,000 distinct CDR3 sequences; roughly 50% occur a single time. The top ten constitute around 7.9% of the sample.

What the work shows at the level of the full study, not this receptor alone: The study included relatively few convalescent patients and did not analyze early timepoints after natural infection. An increase in the median number of SARS-CoV-2-reactive clonotypes from approximately 20 after infection to 35 to 40 after vaccination was observed, but the change was not found to be significant. Nearly all vaccine-specific clones in convalescent patients (304 of 307) were mono-reactive for SARS-CoV-2 spike rather than cross-reactive with common cold coronaviruses. Among the post-vaccine SARS-CoV-2-reactive clones in convalescent patients, a median around 90% showed up only after vaccination, which suggests vaccine-specific priming.

Reading from cysteine to phenylalanine, the CDR3 counts 14 amino acids. Only the CDR3 part of the read is kept: 42 bases, read in frame from the first base. Based on the germline V gene, the CDR1 and CDR2 sequences are MNHNS and SASEGT. V is clipped by 5 bases and J by 0 bases, and the sequence between their germline boundaries is 8 bases long. As concerns this clonotype: Its recognized antigen is unknown. The sample holds no much larger clone one base away, and base qualities are not on file.

The chain was built from TRBV6-1 and TRBJ2-1; the D gene cannot be resolved reliably. The sequencing input was CD4+ T cells from blood, cultured in vitro. The receptor was derived from a human donor who had recovered from COVID-19. The nucleotides are TGTGCCAGCAGTCCGTCCCACTCCTACAATGAGCAGTTCTTC. It translates to CASSPSHSYNEQFF.